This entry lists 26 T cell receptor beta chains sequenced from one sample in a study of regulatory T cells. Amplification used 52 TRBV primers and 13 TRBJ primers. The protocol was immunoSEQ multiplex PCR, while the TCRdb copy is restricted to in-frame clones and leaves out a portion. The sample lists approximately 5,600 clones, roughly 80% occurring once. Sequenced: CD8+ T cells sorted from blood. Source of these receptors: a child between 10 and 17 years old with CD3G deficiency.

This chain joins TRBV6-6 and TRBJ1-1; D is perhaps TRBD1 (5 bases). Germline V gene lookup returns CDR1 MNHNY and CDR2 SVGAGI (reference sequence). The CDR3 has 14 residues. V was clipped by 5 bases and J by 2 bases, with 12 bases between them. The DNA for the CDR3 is TGTGCCAGCAGTCTAGTGGGGACTAACACTGAAGCTTTCTTT. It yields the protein CASSLVGTNTEAFF.

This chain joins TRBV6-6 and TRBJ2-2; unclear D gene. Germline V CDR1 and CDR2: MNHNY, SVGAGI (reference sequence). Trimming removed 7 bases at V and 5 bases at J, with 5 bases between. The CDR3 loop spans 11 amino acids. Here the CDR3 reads CASTSTGELFF. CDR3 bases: TGTGCCAGCACCAGTACCGGGGAGCTGTTTTTT.

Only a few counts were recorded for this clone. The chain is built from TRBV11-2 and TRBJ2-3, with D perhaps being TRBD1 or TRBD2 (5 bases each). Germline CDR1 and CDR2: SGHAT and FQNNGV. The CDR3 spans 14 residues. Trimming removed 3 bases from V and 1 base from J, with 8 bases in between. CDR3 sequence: CASSLRGGTDTQYF. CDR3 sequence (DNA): TGTGCCAGCAGCTTGAGGGGTGGCACAGATACGCAGTATTTT. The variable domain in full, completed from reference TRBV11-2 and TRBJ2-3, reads EAGVAQSPRYKIIEKRQSVAFWCNPISGHATLYWYQQILGQGPKLLIQFQNNGVVDDSQLPKDRFSAERLKGVDSTLKIQPAKLEDSAVYLCASSLRGGTDTQYFGPGTRLTVL.

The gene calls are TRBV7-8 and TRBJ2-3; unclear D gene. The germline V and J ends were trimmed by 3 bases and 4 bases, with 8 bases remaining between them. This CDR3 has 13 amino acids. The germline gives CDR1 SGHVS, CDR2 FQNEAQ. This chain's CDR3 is CASSFGEADTQYF. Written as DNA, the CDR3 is TGTGCCAGCAGCTTTGGGGAAGCAGATACGCAGTATTTT.

The DNA of the CDR3 is TGTGCCTGGGACAGGGGGCCGAGCAATGAGCAGTTCTTC. Residues: CAWDRGPSNEQFF. The J gene is TRBJ2-1, the V gene TRBV30; 10 bases map to TRBD1. The junction had 4 bases not matched to a gene; V was cut back by 5 bases and J by 6 bases. CDR3 length: 13 amino acids. From germline, CDR1 is GTSNPN and CDR2 SVGIG (reference sequence). Drawing the rest from reference TRBV30 and TRBJ2-1, the complete variable domain is SQTIHQWPATLVQPVGSPLSLECTVEGTSNPNLYWYRQAAGRGLQLLFYSVGIGQISSEVPQNLSASRPQDRQFILSSKKLLLSDSGFYLCAWDRGPSNEQFFGPGTRLTVL.

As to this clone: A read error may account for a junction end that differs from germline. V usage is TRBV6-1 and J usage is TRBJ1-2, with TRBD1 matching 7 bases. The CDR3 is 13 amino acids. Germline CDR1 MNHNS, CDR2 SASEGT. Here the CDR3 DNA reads TGTGCCAGCACCAAAAGGGACAGTGGGCGTCTGAGCTTC. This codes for CASTKRDSGRLSF.

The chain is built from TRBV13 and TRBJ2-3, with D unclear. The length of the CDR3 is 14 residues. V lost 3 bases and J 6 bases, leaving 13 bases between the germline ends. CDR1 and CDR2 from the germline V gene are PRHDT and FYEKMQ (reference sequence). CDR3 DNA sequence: TGTGCCAGCAGCTTGGGCTCATATGCCGATACGCAGTATTTT. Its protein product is CASSLGSYADTQYF.

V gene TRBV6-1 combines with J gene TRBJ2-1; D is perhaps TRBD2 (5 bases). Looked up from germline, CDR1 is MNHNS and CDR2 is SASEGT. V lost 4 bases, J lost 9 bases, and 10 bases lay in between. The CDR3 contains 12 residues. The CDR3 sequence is CASSGAGGEQFF. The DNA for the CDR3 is TGTGCCAGCAGTGGGGCGGGTGGTGAGCAGTTCTTC.

CDR3 DNA sequence: TGTGCCAGCAGCCCGACACAGGTGGAGGAGACCCAGTACTTC. Protein product: CASSPTQVEETQYF. The chain combines TRBV7-6 with TRBJ2-5, with D possibly TRBD1 on 5 matching bases. Trimming took off 5 bases at V and 5 bases at J, with 15 bases between the two ends. The CDR3 spans 14 residues. CDR1 and CDR2 (germline): SGHVS, FNYEAQ.

The CDR3 reads CASSGGLAGSNEQFF. The CDR3 DNA sequence: TGTGCCAGCAGCGGGGGACTAGCGGGATCCAATGAGCAGTTCTTC. The gene calls are TRBV6-1 and TRBJ2-1; 13 bases align to TRBD2. The CDR3 is 15 residues long. V lost 6 bases and J lost 6; bases outside the gene matches: 5. In germline, CDR1 is MNHNS, CDR2 SASEGT.

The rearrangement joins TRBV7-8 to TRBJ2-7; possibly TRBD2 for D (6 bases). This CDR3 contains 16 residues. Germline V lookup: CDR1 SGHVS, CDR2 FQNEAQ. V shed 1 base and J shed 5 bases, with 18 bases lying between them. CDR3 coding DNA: TGTGCCAGCAGCTTAGACCTAGCGAGCCCAATCCACGAGCAGTACTTC. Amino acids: CASSLDLASPIHEQYF.

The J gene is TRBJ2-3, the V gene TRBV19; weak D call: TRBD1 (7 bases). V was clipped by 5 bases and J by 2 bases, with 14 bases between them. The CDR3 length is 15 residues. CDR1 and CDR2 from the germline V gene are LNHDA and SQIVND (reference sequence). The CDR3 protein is CASSAGQSFTDTQYF. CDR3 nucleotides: TGTGCCAGTAGTGCGGGACAGTCTTTCACAGATACGCAGTATTTT.

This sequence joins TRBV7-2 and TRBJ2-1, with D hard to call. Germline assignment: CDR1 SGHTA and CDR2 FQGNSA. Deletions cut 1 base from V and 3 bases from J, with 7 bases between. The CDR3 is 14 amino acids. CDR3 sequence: CASSLGGYYNEQFF. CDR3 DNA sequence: TGTGCCAGCAGCTTAGGCGGATACTACAATGAGCAGTTCTTC.

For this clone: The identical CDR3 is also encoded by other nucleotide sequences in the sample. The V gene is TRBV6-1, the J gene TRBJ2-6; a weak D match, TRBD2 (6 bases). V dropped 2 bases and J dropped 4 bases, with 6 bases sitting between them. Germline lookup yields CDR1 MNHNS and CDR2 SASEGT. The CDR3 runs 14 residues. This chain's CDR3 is CASSERGGANVLTF. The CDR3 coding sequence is TGTGCCAGCAGTGAACGGGGGGGGGCCAACGTCCTGACTTTC.

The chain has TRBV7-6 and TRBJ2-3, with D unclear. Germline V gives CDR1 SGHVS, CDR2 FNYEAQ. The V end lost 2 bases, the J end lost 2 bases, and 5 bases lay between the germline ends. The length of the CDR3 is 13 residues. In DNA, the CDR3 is TGTGCCAGCAGCTTAAAAGACACAGATACGCAGTATTTT. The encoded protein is CASSLKDTDTQYF.

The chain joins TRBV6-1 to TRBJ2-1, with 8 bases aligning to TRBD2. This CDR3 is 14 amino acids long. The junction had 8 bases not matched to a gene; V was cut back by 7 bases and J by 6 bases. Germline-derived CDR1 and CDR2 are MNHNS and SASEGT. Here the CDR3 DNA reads TGTGCCAGCAAGCGCAAGCGGGAGAGCAATGAGCAGTTCTTC. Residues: CASKRKRESNEQFF.

CDR3 sequence reads: CAAGTSGILFF. CDR3 DNA: TGTGCCGCAGGGACTAGCGGGATTCTGTTCTTC. V and J are TRBV10-3 and TRBJ2-1; 13 bases are shared with TRBD2. J gave up 15 bases and V 11 bases, and 7 bases lay outside the gene matches. The V gene's germline CDR1 is ENHRY and CDR2 SYGVKD. This CDR3 contains 11 residues.

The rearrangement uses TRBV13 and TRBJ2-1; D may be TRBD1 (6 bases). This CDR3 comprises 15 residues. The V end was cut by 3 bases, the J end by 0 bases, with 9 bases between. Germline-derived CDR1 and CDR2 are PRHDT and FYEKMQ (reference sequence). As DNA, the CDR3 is TGTGCCAGCAGCTTGGGACACAGCTCCTACAATGAGCAGTTCTTC. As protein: CASSLGHSSYNEQFF. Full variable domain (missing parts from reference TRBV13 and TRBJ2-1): AAGVIQSPRHLIKEKRETATLKCYPIPRHDTVYWYQQGPGQDPQFLISFYEKMQSDKGSIPDRFSAQQFSDYHSELNMSSLELGDSALYFCASSLGHSSYNEQFFGPGTRLTVL.

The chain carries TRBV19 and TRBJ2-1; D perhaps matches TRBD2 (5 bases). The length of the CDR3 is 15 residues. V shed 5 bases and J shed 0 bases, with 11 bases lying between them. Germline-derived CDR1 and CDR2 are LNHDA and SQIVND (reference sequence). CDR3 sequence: CASSPSGSSYNEQFF. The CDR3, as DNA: TGTGCCAGTAGTCCGAGCGGTAGCTCCTACAATGAGCAGTTCTTC.

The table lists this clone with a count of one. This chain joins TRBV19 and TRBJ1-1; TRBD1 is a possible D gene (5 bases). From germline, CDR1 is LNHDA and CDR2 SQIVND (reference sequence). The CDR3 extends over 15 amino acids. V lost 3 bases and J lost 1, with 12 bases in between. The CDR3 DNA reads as TGTGCCAGTAGTATCGGCACAGGACGGAACACTGAAGCTTTCTTT. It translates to CASSIGTGRNTEAFF.

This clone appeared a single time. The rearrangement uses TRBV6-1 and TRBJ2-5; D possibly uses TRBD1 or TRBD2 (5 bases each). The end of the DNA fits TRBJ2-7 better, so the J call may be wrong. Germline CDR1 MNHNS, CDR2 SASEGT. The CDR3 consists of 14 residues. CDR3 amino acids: CASSPRGPPYEQYF. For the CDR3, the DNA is TGTGCCAGCAGTCCCCGGGGACCTCCTTACGAGCAGTACTTC.

The CDR3 sequence: CASSGTGGFHEQYF. CDR3 bases: TGTGCCAGCAGCGGGACAGGGGGATTTCACGAGCAGTACTTC. The V and J genes are TRBV11-2 and TRBJ2-7, with 11 nucleotides matching TRBD1. Germline CDR1 SGHAT, CDR2 FQNNGV. There are 14 residues in the CDR3. The V segment lost 5 bases and the J segment 5 bases; nucleotides outside the gene matches: 5.

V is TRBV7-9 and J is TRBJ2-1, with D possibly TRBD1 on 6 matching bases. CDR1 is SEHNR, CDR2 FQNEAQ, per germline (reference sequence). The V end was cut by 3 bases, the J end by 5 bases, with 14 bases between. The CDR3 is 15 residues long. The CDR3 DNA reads TGTGCCAGCAGCTTCGGACAGTTAAAAGACAATGAGCAGTTCTTC. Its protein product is CASSFGQLKDNEQFF.

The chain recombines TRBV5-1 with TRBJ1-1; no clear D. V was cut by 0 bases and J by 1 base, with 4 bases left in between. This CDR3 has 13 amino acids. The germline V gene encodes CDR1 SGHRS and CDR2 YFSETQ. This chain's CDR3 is CASSLGKNTEAFF. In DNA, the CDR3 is TGCGCCAGCAGCTTGGGCAAGAACACTGAAGCTTTCTTT.

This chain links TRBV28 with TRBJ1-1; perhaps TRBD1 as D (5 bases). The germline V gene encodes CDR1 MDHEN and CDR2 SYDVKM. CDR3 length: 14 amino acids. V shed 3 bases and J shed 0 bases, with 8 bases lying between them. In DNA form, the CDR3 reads TGTGCCAGCAGTTTGCCGGACATGAACACTGAAGCTTTCTTT. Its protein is CASSLPDMNTEAFF.

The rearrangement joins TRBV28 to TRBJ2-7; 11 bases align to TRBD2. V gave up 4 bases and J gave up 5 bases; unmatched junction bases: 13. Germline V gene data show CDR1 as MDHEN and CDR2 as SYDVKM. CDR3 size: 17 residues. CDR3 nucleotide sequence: TGTGCCAGCAGTTATGGGACTAGCGGCCAGTCCGCCGACGAGCAGTACTTC. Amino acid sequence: CASSYGTSGQSADEQYF.